These 20 T cell receptor beta chains originate from one sample sequenced in a study of T cell responses to AZD1222 COVID-19 vaccine. Using immunoSEQ multiplex PCR, the repertoire was profiled, and TCRdb retains in-frame clones only, with some absent. The sample has around 99,000 clones, roughly nine tenths seen once. Source: peripheral blood, taken on day 0 of AZD1222 vaccination. These receptors were obtained from an adult in good health.

V is TRBV5-1 and J is TRBJ2-2, with D perhaps TRBD2 (6 bases). Germline V gene sequence: CDR1 SGHRS, CDR2 YFSETQ. This CDR3 contains 14 residues. V shed 6 bases and J shed 6 bases, with 15 bases lying between them. CDR3 DNA sequence: TGCGCCAGCAAACTCTCGGGACTCGCCGGGGAGCTGTTTTTT. As protein: CASKLSGLAGELFF.

This chain uses TRBV19 with TRBJ2-1; TRBD2 matches at 8 bases. The ends lost 7 bases at V and 7 bases at J; junction bases unmatched: 15. CDR3 length equals 16 residues. Germline CDR1 is LNHDA and CDR2 is SQIVND (reference sequence). CDR3 protein: CASTTTGLGVGNEQFF. DNA of the CDR3: TGTGCCAGTACCACGACGGGACTAGGGGTTGGTAATGAGCAGTTCTTC.

The CDR3 is CSVFGADMNTEAFF. The DNA for the CDR3 is TGCAGCGTTTTTGGGGCAGACATGAACACTGAAGCTTTCTTT. This rearrangement joins TRBV29-1 to TRBJ1-1, with a weak D call TRBD1 (5 bases). V lost 5 bases and J 0 bases, leaving 13 bases between the germline ends. Germline CDR1 SQVTM, CDR2 ANQGSEA. CDR3 length: 14 residues.

The V call is TRBV30, the J call TRBJ1-5, with D perhaps matching TRBD1 (6 bases). This CDR3 contains 16 residues. The V end lost 0 bases, the J end lost 3 bases, and 15 bases lay between the germline ends. Germline V gives CDR1 GTSNPN, CDR2 SVGIG (reference sequence). The CDR3 nucleotides are TGTGCCTGGAGTGTTTTTGGGCAGGGGTACAATCAGCCCCAGCATTTT. Its protein is CAWSVFGQGYNQPQHF.

The sample holds one count of this clone. The rearrangement uses TRBV15 and TRBJ2-5; maybe TRBD1 (6 bases). Germline V gene data show CDR1 as LNHNV and CDR2 as YYDKDF (reference sequence). The CDR3 totals 14 residues. Trimming pared 3 bases from V and 6 bases from J, leaving 14 bases between. DNA of the CDR3: TGTGCCACCAGCAGTTTACAGGGAAGTAAGACCCAGTACTTC. Protein: CATSSLQGSKTQYF.

J is TRBJ1-5 and V is TRBV3-1 (or the pseudogene TRBV3-2); 9 positions match TRBD1. In germline, CDR1 is LGHDT, CDR2 YNNKEL (reference sequence). J lost 2 bases, V lost 1 base, and 0 bases had no gene match. This CDR3 is 15 amino acids long. The CDR3, as DNA: TGTGCCAGCAGCCAAGGGACAGGGGGCAATCAGCCCCAGCATTTT. Its protein is CASSQGTGGNQPQHF.

DNA of the CDR3: TGTGCCAGCTCACCTGACCTCCAAGAGACCCAGTACTTC. It codes for CASSPDLQETQYF. This chain connects TRBV18 to TRBJ2-5; D gene ambiguous. The CDR3 is 13 amino acids. V was cut by 3 bases and J by 1 base, with 6 bases left in between. The germline V gene has CDR1 KGHSH and CDR2 LQKENI. The whole variable domain, filled in from reference TRBV18 and TRBJ2-5, reads NAGVMQNPRHLVRRRGQEARLRCSPMKGHSHVYWYRQLPEEGLKFMVYLQKENIIDESGMPKERFSAEFPKEGPSILRIQQVVRGDSAAYFCASSPDLQETQYFGPGTRLLVL.

This clone was counted between two and nine times. The chain joins TRBV28 to TRBJ1-6; D uncertain. This CDR3 region has 15 residues. Between the trimmed V and J ends, which lost 2 bases and 10 bases, there was a span of 15 bases. Germline V gene lookup returns CDR1 MDHEN and CDR2 SYDVKM. The DNA for the CDR3 is TGTGCCAGCAGTTTAGGTTTGTATAGGGCGTCACCCCTCCACTTT. This encodes CASSLGLYRASPLHF.

The chain has TRBV4-1 and TRBJ2-1; TRBD2 matches at 13 bases. Germline V gene data show CDR1 as MGHRA and CDR2 as YSYEKL. The V gene end was trimmed by 3 bases and the J gene end by 3 bases; junction bases not matched to a gene: 2. The CDR3 contains 16 residues. The chain's CDR3 is CASSHRTSGSYNEQFF. CDR3 sequence (DNA): TGCGCCAGCAGCCACCGGACTAGCGGGAGCTACAATGAGCAGTTCTTC.

The chain uses TRBV28 and TRBJ1-4; a possible D gene is TRBD1 (6 bases). V was pared by 3 bases and J by 4 bases, with 12 bases between. There are 15 residues in the CDR3. The V gene's germline CDR1 is MDHEN and CDR2 SYDVKM. The CDR3 DNA follows: TGTGCCAGCAGTTTCGGGGGGGCGGATAATGAAAAACTGTTTTTT. Translated, it gives CASSFGGADNEKLFF.

The chain recombines TRBV24-1 with TRBJ2-2; no firm D call. Between the trimmed V and J ends, which lost 3 bases and 8 bases, there was a span of 12 bases. CDR1 is KGHDR and CDR2 is SFDVKD in the germline V gene. The CDR3 length is 14 residues. The DNA of the CDR3 is TGTGCCACCAGTGATCCCGGGTCTGCGGGGGAGCTGTTTTTT. Protein: CATSDPGSAGELFF.

CDR3: CASSLAPGQATYGYTF. DNA of the CDR3: TGTGCCAGCAGCTTAGCGCCGGGACAGGCAACCTATGGCTACACCTTC. The J gene is TRBJ1-2, the V gene TRBV7-2; 8 bases fit TRBD1. CDR3 length equals 16 residues. V was clipped by 0 bases and J by 4 bases; unmatched bases: 7. Germline CDR1 reads SGHTA; CDR2 reads FQGNSA. The full variable domain, in which reference TRBV7-2 and TRBJ1-2 provide the parts outside the CDR3, is GAGVSQSPSNKVTEKGKDVELRCDPISGHTALYWYRQSLGQGLEFLIYFQGNSAPDKSGLPSDRFSAERTGGSVSTLTIQRTQQEDSAVYLCASSLAPGQATYGYTFGSGTRLTVV.

The rearrangement uses TRBV28 and TRBJ1-5; possible D gene TRBD1, 5 bases. There are 14 residues in the CDR3. The germline CDR1 and CDR2 sequences are MDHEN and SYDVKM. Trimming took off 2 bases at V and 9 bases at J, with 14 bases between the two ends. The DNA of the CDR3 is TGTGCCAGCAGTTTAAAGGCTGGGACTCGGCCCCAGCATTTT. Its protein product is CASSLKAGTRPQHF.

This rearrangement joins TRBV5-4 to TRBJ2-7; 10 bases match TRBD1. This CDR3 is built from 15 residues. Germline V gives CDR1 SGHNT, CDR2 YYREEE (reference sequence). The ends lost 3 bases at V and 5 bases at J; junction bases unmatched: 8. CDR3 nucleotides: TGTGCCAGCAGCTCTGGCGACAGGGGGCTGGACGAGCAGTACTTC. This translates into CASSSGDRGLDEQYF.

The CDR3 region is CASTPGRRYEQYF. The CDR3 bases are TGTGCCAGCACCCCGGGACGTCGCTACGAGCAGTACTTC. J is TRBJ2-7 and V is TRBV7-9; D is possibly TRBD1 or TRBD2 (5 bases each). Germline CDR1 and CDR2: SEHNR and FQNEAQ (reference sequence). V gave up 7 bases and J gave up 3 bases, with 13 bases separating them. CDR3 length: 13 residues.

The genes are TRBV4-1 and TRBJ1-1; D is unresolved. V lost 4 bases and J 9 bases, leaving 15 bases between the germline ends. Germline-derived CDR1 and CDR2 are MGHRA and YSYEKL. CDR3 length: 13 residues. CDR3 DNA sequence: TGCGCCAGCAGCCCCTGGGGAAGGGATCAAGCTTTCTTT. Translated, it gives CASSPWGRDQAFF.

The J gene is TRBJ2-3, the V gene TRBV5-4; D perhaps matches TRBD2 (6 bases). The germline gives CDR1 SGHNT, CDR2 YYREEE (reference sequence). This CDR3 is 14 amino acids long. With 3 bases removed from V and 3 bases from J, the gap between germline ends came to 11 bases. The CDR3 DNA follows: TGTGCCAGCAGCTGGGTAGCGGAGACAGATACGCAGTATTTT. Its translation: CASSWVAETDTQYF.

The chain combines TRBV6-2 or TRBV6-3 with TRBJ2-1, with D perhaps matching TRBD1 (6 bases). Trimming took 3 bases from V and 5 from J, leaving 17 bases between them. CDR1 and CDR2 (germline): MNHEY, SVGEGT. The CDR3 is 16 residues long. The CDR3 DNA reads TGTGCCAGCAGTTATTACTCCAGCGGACAGAACAATGAGCAGTTCTTC. It translates to CASSYYSSGQNNEQFF.

V usage is TRBV4-2 and J usage is TRBJ2-3, with D possibly matching TRBD1 (5 bases). The length of the CDR3 is 14 residues. Germline CDR1 is LGHNA and CDR2 is YNFKEQ. The V gene lost 4 bases and the J gene lost 1 base, with 9 bases spanning the gap. CDR3 region: CASSPRQRTDTQYF. The CDR3 DNA is TGTGCCAGCAGCCCCCGACAGCGCACAGATACGCAGTATTTT.

V usage is TRBV30 and J usage is TRBJ1-4; D gene uncertain. The germline V gene encodes CDR1 GTSNPN and CDR2 SVGIG (reference sequence). The length of the CDR3 is 12 residues. V lost 4 bases and J lost 4, with 7 bases in between. The CDR3 spells CAWNRFNEKLFF. In DNA, the CDR3 is TGTGCCTGGAACAGATTTAATGAAAAACTGTTTTTT.